This TCR beta chain was identified in a study of response to subunit inactivated influenza vaccine. Study-level results: There was a suggestion from the authors that each seasonal influenza vaccination recruits few new T cells.

TCRdb reanalysed the RT-PCR reads using MiXCR and keeps one entry per CDR3 protein. The data show 860,000 or so distinct CDR3 sequences, with 21% seen just once and approximately 10% held by the top ten. CDR3 length: 14 residues. Looked up from germline, CDR1 is LGHNA and CDR2 is YSLEER. V was trimmed by 0 bases and J by 5 bases, leaving 9 bases between them. This clonotype was seen a few times. No antigen is known for it. The sequencing here drew on PBMCs from blood, taken 5 days after vaccination. The chain is built from TRBV4-3 and TRBJ2-3; tentative D call: TRBD1 (5 bases). This clonotype was obtained from a man aged 45-60 years who received an inactivated influenza vaccine. CDR3 coding DNA: TGCGCCAGCAGCCAAGAGACAGACGGAGATACGCAGTATTTT. Protein: CASSQETDGDTQYF.